What follows describes a single T cell receptor beta chain. The CDR3 length is 15 residues. Unmatched junction bases numbered 4, after V lost 2 bases and J lost 4 bases. From germline, CDR1 is MNHEY and CDR2 SVGAGI. This record belongs to a study of blood T cell repertoires in COVID-19. Clones were sequenced by immunoSEQ multiplex PCR, and TCRdb holds only the in-frame ones, with some missing. The repertoire includes around 64,000 clones, around 88% of them detected once, and around a fifth sits in the top ten. J is TRBJ2-3 and V is TRBV6-5; 9 nucleotides align to TRBD1. Sequencing was carried out using peripheral blood. The TCR originated in a woman of 80 years or more with acute or convalescent COVID-19. CDR3 sequence: CASSYPGQGSDTQYF. The CDR3 DNA is TGTGCCAGCAGTTACCCGGGACAGGGATCAGATACGCAGTATTTT.